Listed below are T cell receptor beta chains from one sample, sequenced in a study of cytomegalovirus exposure and HLA in healthy donors. Profiling relied on immunoSEQ multiplex PCR, and the TCRdb table lists in-frame clones only, not all of them. The data contain 150,000 to 200,000 clones, around 82% of them singletons. Sequences were obtained from PBMCs. All receptors derive from a woman between 50 and 59 years old in good health and CMV-seropositive. Both conserved end residues are part of each CDR3. A D gene is named only where the DNA matches it firmly. Some rows have no size entry. The others give once, few or many, or a class for an expanded clone.

D,size,J,V,CDR3,DNA
.,.,TRBJ2-2,TRBV15,CATSGYFTGELVF,TGTGCCACCAGCGGCTACTTCACCGGGGAGCTGGTTTTT
.,.,TRBJ2-2,TRBV7-3,CASSRGFGELFF,TGTGCCAGCAGCAGGGGATTCGGGGAGCTGTTTTTT
TRBD1,.,TRBJ2-2,TRBV19,CASSTAGTGFMGPNTGELFF,TGTGCCAGTAGTACTGCCGGGACAGGGTTTATGGGTCCCAACACCGGGGAGCTGTTTTTT
TRBD1,.,TRBJ2-4,TRBV7-9,CASSHRDRAKGGAKNIQYF,TGTGCCAGCAGCCACCGGGACAGGGCTAAAGGGGGGGCCAAAAACATTCAGTACTTC
TRBD2,.,TRBJ2-5,TRBV29-1,CSVAGGGQETQYF,TGCAGCGTGGCGGGGGGGGGACAAGAGACCCAGTACTTC
TRBD1,.,TRBJ1-5,TRBV7-9,CATGTGDQPQHF,TGTGCCACCGGGACAGGGGATCAGCCCCAGCATTTT
.,.,TRBJ1-5,TRBV18,CASSPSGNQPQHF,TGTGCCAGCTCACCAAGCGGGAATCAGCCCCAGCATTTT
.,.,TRBJ2-6,TRBV5-4,CASSRDRPGANVLTF,TGTGCCAGCAGCCGAGACAGGCCTGGGGCCAACGTCCTGACTTTC
.,.,TRBJ2-5,TRBV11-2,CASSLVLQIQETQYF,TGTGCCAGCAGCTTAGTTCTCCAGATCCAAGAGACCCAGTACTTC
TRBD2,.,TRBJ2-3,TRBV7-6,CASSLTSGGSDTQYF,TGTGCCAGCAGCTTAACTAGCGGGGGATCAGATACGCAGTATTTT
.,.,TRBJ2-7,TRBV11-2,CASSSSGGSYEQYF,TGTGCCAGCAGCTCATCAGGGGGGAGCTACGAGCAGTACTTC
TRBD1,few,TRBJ1-5,TRBV7-9,CASSLSGTGYGNQPQHF,TGTGCCAGCAGCTTATCTGGGACAGGGTACGGCAATCAGCCCCAGCATTTT
.,.,TRBJ1-2,TRBV27,CASSLTGRYPYGYTF,TGTGCCAGCAGTTTAACCGGTCGATACCCATATGGCTACACCTTC
.,.,TRBJ2-7,TRBV9,CASRPTSPIYEQYF,TGTGCCAGCAGACCAACCAGTCCCATCTACGAGCAGTACTTC
.,once,TRBJ1-1,TRBV4-1,CASSQLAPNTEAFF,TGCGCCAGCAGCCAGCTAGCGCCCAACACTGAAGCTTTCTTT
TRBD1,.,TRBJ1-6,TRBV6-5,CASSYLQGRNSPLHF,TGTGCCAGCAGTTACTTACAGGGGCGTAATTCACCCCTCCACTTT
.,.,TRBJ2-2,TRBV9,CASMAGTNTGELFF,TGTGCCAGCATGGCGGGGACGAACACCGGGGAGCTGTTTTTT
.,.,TRBJ2-2,TRBV6-1,CASSETFEGTGELFF,TGTGCCAGCAGTGAAACCTTTGAGGGCACCGGGGAGCTGTTTTTT
TRBD1,.,TRBJ1-2,TRBV5-1,CASSLDWTGGTYGYTF,TGCGCCAGCAGCCTTGACTGGACAGGGGGCACCTATGGCTACACCTTC
TRBD2,.,TRBJ2-7,TRBV5-1,CASRLAGGPSYEQYF,TGCGCCAGCAGGCTAGCGGGGGGGCCTTCCTACGAGCAGTACTTC
TRBD1,.,TRBJ1-3,TRBV30,CAWSPSSTGVGNTIYF,TGTGCCTGGAGTCCTTCCTCGACAGGGGTAGGAAACACCATATATTTT
.,.,TRBJ2-1,TRBV7-9,CSSSPQGLLQFF,TGTTCCAGCAGCCCCCAGGGATTGTTGCAGTTCTTC
.,.,TRBJ1-2,TRBV6-5,CASSPTGGDSSGYTF,TGTGCCAGCAGTCCCACGGGGGGCGATAGCTCTGGCTACACCTTC
.,.,TRBJ2-3,TRBV9,CASSTGTRFTDTQYF,TGTGCCAGCAGTACCGGGACTCGCTTCACAGATACGCAGTATTTT